This section outlines one T cell receptor (beta chain) sequence together with its context. Its cognate antigen is unknown. The data belong to a study of shared clonotypes between healthy human individuals. Study in general: Per donor, three plates held CD4 naive cells, three held CD4 memory, two held CD8 naive and one held CD8 memory. Study-level results: The low donor count limited represented genetic and exposure-history diversity. Several donors showed sharing of about 4.6% of naive CD4 clonotypes.

The V gene's germline CDR1 is SGHNT and CDR2 YENEEA. This CDR3 contains 15 residues. The V gene end was trimmed by 5 bases and the J gene end by 7 bases; junction bases not matched to a gene: 7. How the authors handled the data: Filtering differed, since immunoSEQ gave only junction sequences and no quality scores. Sequenced by immunoSEQ multiplex PCR; TCRdb stores in-frame clones only, minus some. V and J calls and clone size are those listed in that table; D and trimming were worked out from the DNA. This table has a few million clones, 85% to 95% appearing once. The sample consisted of naive CD4+ T cells from PBMCs. The subset: CD45RA+ positively selected. This receptor was identified in a man aged 18 to 30 in good health. Some clones in this sample may be carry-over from other donors' samples. This chain joins TRBV11-3 and TRBJ2-1, with 11 bases that match TRBD2. CDR3 DNA: TGTGCCAGCAGCGCCACTAGCGGGGGTAGGAATGAGCAGTTCTTC. Translated: CASSATSGGRNEQFF.